This T cell receptor (beta chain) derives from a study of blood T cell repertoires in COVID-19. CDR1 and CDR2 (germline): MGHRA, YSYEKL. The CDR3 loop spans 16 amino acids. The V and J ends lost 1 base and 8 bases respectively, with 17 bases between them. Here immunoSEQ multiplex PCR was the method, and the copy in TCRdb shows in-frame clones only, minus some. The data hold about 190,000 clones, with about 88% observed a single time. Material for sequencing was peripheral blood. This clonotype was obtained from a human donor in a cohort sampled during active COVID-19. This chain links TRBV4-1 with TRBJ1-4, with D maybe TRBD1 (5 bases). CDR3 loop: CASSQGDRGVGEKLFF. The CDR3 nucleotides are TGCGCCAGCAGCCAAGGAGATCGGGGGGTTGGGGAAAAACTGTTTTTT.